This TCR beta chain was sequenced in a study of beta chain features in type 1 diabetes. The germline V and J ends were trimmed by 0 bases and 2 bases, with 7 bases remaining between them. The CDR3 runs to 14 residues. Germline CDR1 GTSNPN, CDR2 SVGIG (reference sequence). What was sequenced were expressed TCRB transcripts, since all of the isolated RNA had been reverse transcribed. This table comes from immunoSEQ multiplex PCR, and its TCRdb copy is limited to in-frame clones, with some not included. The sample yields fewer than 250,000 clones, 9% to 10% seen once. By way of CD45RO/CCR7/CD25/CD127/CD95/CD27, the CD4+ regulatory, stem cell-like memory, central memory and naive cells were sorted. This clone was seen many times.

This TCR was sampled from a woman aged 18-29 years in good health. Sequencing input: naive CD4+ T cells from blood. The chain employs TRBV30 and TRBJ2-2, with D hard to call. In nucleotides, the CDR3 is TGTGCCTGGAGTGTACTGCACAACACCGGGGAGCTGTTTTTT. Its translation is CAWSVLHNTGELFF.